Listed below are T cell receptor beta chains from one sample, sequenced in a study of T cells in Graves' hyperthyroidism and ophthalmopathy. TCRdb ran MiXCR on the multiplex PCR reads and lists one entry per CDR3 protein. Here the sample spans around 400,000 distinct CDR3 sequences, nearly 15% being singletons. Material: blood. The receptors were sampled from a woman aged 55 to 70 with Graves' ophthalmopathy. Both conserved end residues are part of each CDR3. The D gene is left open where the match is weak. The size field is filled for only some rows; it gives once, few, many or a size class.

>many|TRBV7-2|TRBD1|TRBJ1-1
TGTGCCAGCAGCTTTACAGGGGGCGACCTTACTGAAGCTTTCTTT
CASSFTGGDLTEAFF
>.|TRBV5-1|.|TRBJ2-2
TGCGCCAGCAGCTTAGAGGGTTTACCCGGGGAGCTGTTTTTT
CASSLEGLPGELFF
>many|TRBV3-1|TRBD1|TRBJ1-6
TGTGCCAGCAGCCACGGACAGGGCGTGGATTCACCCCTCCACTTT
CASSHGQGVDSPLHF
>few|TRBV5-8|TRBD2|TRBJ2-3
TGTGCCAGCAGCACCCTAGCGGGGACCACAGATACGCAGTATTTT
CASSTLAGTTDTQYF
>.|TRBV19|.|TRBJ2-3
TGTGCCAGTAGTATATCGGGGCAGGGAGGCGATACGCAGTATTTT
CASSISGQGGDTQYF
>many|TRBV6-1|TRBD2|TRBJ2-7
TGTGCCAGCACCTCAGCGGGAGTCCTCGGCGAGCAGTACTTC
CASTSAGVLGEQYF
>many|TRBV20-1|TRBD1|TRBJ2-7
TGCAGTGCTAGGGGACAGGTTATCACCTACGAGCAGTACTTC
CSARGQVITYEQYF
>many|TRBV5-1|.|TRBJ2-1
TGCGCCAGCAGCCCCACTCCGAGCTCCTACAATGAGCAGTTCTTC
CASSPTPSSYNEQFF
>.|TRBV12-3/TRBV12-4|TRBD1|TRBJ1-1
TGTGCCAGCAGTGTAGGGGGCGGAATGAACACTGAAGCTTTCTTT
CASSVGGGMNTEAFF
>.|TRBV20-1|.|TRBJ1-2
TGCAGTGCCTCGGACGGAGCGAGGCTTGGCTACACCTTC
CSASDGARLGYTF
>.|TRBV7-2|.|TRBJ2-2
TGTGCCAGCAGCCCCCGCCGAGGGAGGACCGGGGAGCTGTTTTTT
CASSPRRGRTGELFF
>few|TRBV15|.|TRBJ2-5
TGTGCCACCAGCAGGGTGGGGACTTTAGAGACCCAGTACTTC
CATSRVGTLETQYF
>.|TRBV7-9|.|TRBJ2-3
TGTGCCAGCAGCTTAGGTTCGGAGATCACAGATACGCAGTATTTT
CASSLGSEITDTQYF
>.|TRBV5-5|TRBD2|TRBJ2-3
TGTGCCAGCAGCCCCGGGACTAGCGGGAGTCCCCCAGATACGCAGTATTTT
CASSPGTSGSPPDTQYF
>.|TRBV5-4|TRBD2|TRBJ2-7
TGTGCCAGCAGCCTAACTAGCGACTACGAGCAGTACTTC
CASSLTSDYEQYF
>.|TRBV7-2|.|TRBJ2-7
TGTGCCAGCAGCTTATCTGGGGTTACCTACGAGCAGTACTTC
CASSLSGVTYEQYF
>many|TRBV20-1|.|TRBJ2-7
TGCAGTGCTAGTCCCCAGAACGAGCAGTACTTC
CSASPQNEQYF
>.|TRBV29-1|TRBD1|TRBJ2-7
TGCAGCGTTGACGGACAGGGAAGGGACGAGCAGTACTTC
CSVDGQGRDEQYF
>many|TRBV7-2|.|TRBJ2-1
TGTGCCAGCAGCTTAAGTAGAGGCAATGAGCAGTTCTTC
CASSLSRGNEQFF
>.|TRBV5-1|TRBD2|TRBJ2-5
TGCGCCAGCAGCTCGGGACTAGCGGGAGACCAGTACTTC
CASSSGLAGDQYF
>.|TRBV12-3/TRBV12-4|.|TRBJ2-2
TGTGCCAGCAGTTTATATGGGGCAGGGCTAAACACCGGGGAGCTGTTTTTT
CASSLYGAGLNTGELFF
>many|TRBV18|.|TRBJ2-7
TGTGCCAGCTCACAGGGGGGCCACTACGAGCAGTACTTC
CASSQGGHYEQYF
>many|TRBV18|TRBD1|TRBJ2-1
TGTGCCAGCTCACGGGACAGAAACAATGAGCAGTTCTTC
CASSRDRNNEQFF
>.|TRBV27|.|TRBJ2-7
TGTGCCAGCAGTCCCTATCGATTCACCTACGAGCAGTACTTC
CASSPYRFTYEQYF
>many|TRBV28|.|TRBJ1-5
TGTGCCAGCAGTTCCCCCGTAAGCAATCAGCCCCAGCATTTT
CASSSPVSNQPQHF
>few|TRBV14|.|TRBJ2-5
TGTGCCAGCAGCCAAGAATGGGCTCGAGAGACCCAGTACTTC
CASSQEWARETQYF
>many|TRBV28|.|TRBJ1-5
TGTGCCAGCAGATCAGGGTGGGGTCAGCCCCAGCATTTT
CASRSGWGQPQHF
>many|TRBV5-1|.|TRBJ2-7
TGCGCCAGCAACGACCCTGGGTACGTCTACGAGCAGTACTTC
CASNDPGYVYEQYF
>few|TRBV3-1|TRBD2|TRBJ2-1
TGTGCCAGCAGCCCTCTAGCGGGAGGGCATGAGCAGTTCTTC
CASSPLAGGHEQFF
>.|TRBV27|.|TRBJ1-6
TGTGCCAGCAGTTTAGCAAAGGGGCTAAATTCACCCCTCCACTTT
CASSLAKGLNSPLHF
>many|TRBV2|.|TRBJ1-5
TGTGCCAGCAGTGAATCTCCAAATCAGCCCCAGCATTTT
CASSESPNQPQHF
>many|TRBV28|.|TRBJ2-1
TGTGCCAGCAGGCCTCACGCGGCTAGCCGAACGAATGAGCAGTTCTTC
CASRPHAASRTNEQFF
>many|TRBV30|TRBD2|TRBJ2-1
TGTGCCTGGGAGACCGGGACTAGCGGGAGAGGCGAGCAGTTCTTC
CAWETGTSGRGEQFF
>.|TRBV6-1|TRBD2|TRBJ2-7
TGTGCCAGCAGCCAACTAGCGTTCGGGAACGAGCAGTACTTC
CASSQLAFGNEQYF
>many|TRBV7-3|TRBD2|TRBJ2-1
TGTGCCAGCAGCTCGACTAGCGGGATGCGGAATGAGCAGTTCTTC
CASSSTSGMRNEQFF
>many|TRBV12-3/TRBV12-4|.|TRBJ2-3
TGTGCCAGCAGCCCTTTGAGGCGGGATACGCAGTATTTT
CASSPLRRDTQYF
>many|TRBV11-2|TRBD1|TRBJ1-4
TGTGCCAGCAGCTCAACAGGGGGCGGCGTTGAAAAACTGTTTTTT
CASSSTGGGVEKLFF
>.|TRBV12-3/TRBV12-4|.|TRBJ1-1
TGTGCCAGCAGCCTGACGAGTGGCACTGAAGCTTTCTTT
CASSLTSGTEAFF
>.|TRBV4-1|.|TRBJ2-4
TGCGCCAGCAGCCAAGAAGGGAGCGACAGATCAGCCAAAAACATTCAGTACTTC
CASSQEGSDRSAKNIQYF
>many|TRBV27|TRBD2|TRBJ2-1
TGTGCCAGCAGCCTTACCCCCCTAGGATCCGGGACTAGGGGTGAGCAGTTCTTC
CASSLTPLGSGTRGEQFF
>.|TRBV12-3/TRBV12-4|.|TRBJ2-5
TGTGCCAGCAGAATTAGCGGTCTTCAAGAGACCCAGTACTTC
CASRISGLQETQYF
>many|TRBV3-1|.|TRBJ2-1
TGTGCCAGCAGCCAACAGGGGGGCCGAGGCAATGAGCAGTTCTTC
CASSQQGGRGNEQFF
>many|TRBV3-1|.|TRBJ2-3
TGTGCCAGCAGCCAAGATCCCGCGGACAGCACAGATACGCAGTATTTT
CASSQDPADSTDTQYF
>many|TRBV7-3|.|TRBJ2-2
TGTGCCAGCAGCTTAAGTACCAACACCGGGGAGCTGTTTTTT
CASSLSTNTGELFF
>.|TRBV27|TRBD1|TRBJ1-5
TGTGCCAGCAGTTCCTTAGGACAGGGCAATCAGCCCCAGCATTTT
CASSSLGQGNQPQHF